The next 16 T cell receptor beta chains were all read from a single sample in a study of blood T cell repertoires in COVID-19. The repertoire was sequenced with immunoSEQ multiplex PCR; TCRdb's copy has only in-frame clones and lacks some. The table has roughly 300,000 clones, 90% seen once; the top ten hold 1.1%. Input material: PBMCs or T cells enriched from blood (not recorded which). These receptors were collected from a woman aged 25 to 45 who had recovered from COVID-19.

This rearrangement joins TRBV29-1 to TRBJ2-1; 13 bases map to TRBD2. The CDR3 spans 13 residues. Trimming removed 4 bases from V and 8 bases from J; junction bases left unmatched: 2. Looked up from germline, CDR1 is SQVTM and CDR2 is ANQGSEA. The CDR3 loop reads CSVGLAGGYEQFF. The CDR3 DNA sequence: TGCAGCGTTGGACTAGCGGGAGGCTATGAGCAGTTCTTC.

The count of this clone is one. The rearrangement joins TRBV27 to TRBJ2-7; D is uncertain. Per the germline V gene, CDR1 is MNHEY and CDR2 is SMNVEV (reference sequence). This CDR3 has 12 amino acids. The V gene lost 4 bases and the J gene lost 1 base, with 5 bases spanning the gap. The CDR3 bases are TGTGCCAGCAGTTCCCAATCCTACGAGCAGTACTTC. This sequence encodes CASSSQSYEQYF.

J is TRBJ2-5 and V is TRBV12-3 or TRBV12-4, with D unclear. The CDR3 extends over 12 amino acids. V was clipped by 4 bases and J by 5 bases, with 8 bases between them. CDR3: CASSSSAETQYF. The CDR3 DNA sequence: TGTGCCAGCAGTTCTAGTGCGGAGACCCAGTACTTC.

This chain links TRBV5-4 with TRBJ2-5; no firm D call. CDR3 length equals 19 residues. Deletions cut 0 bases from V and 1 base from J, with 22 bases between. Germline CDR1 and CDR2: SGHNT and YYREEE (reference sequence). CDR3 loop: CASSLDHVRYPLLQETQYF. As DNA, the CDR3 is TGTGCCAGCAGCTTGGACCATGTACGTTACCCCCTACTCCAAGAGACCCAGTACTTC.

V is TRBV2 and J is TRBJ2-7; 9 bases map to TRBD2. Germline assignment: CDR1 SNHLY and CDR2 FYNNEI. The CDR3 is 18 residues long. V lost 0 bases, J lost 5 bases, and 14 bases stayed unmatched. CDR3 amino acids: CASSEAIPFSGSSDEQYF. CDR3 sequence (DNA): TGTGCCAGCAGTGAAGCCATCCCCTTTAGCGGGAGTTCTGACGAGCAGTACTTC. Full variable domain (rest looked up from reference TRBV2 and TRBJ2-7): EPEVTQTPSHQVTQMGQEVILRCVPISNHLYFYWYRQILGQKVEFLVSFYNNEISEKSEIFDDQFSVERPDGSNFTLKIRSTKLEDSAMYFCASSEAIPFSGSSDEQYFGPGTRLTVT.

CDR3 loop: CASSLAGGLSSYNEQFF. DNA for the CDR3: TGTGCCAGTAGCCTAGCGGGAGGGCTCAGCTCCTACAATGAGCAGTTCTTC. The chain uses TRBV19 and TRBJ2-1; TRBD2 agrees at 12 bases. There are 17 residues in the CDR3. From germline, CDR1 is LNHDA and CDR2 SQIVND (reference sequence). The trim removed 6 bases at V and 0 bases at J, leaving 6 bases unmatched.

The rearrangement joins TRBV2 to TRBJ1-3; maybe TRBD1 (6 bases). This CDR3 has 17 amino acids. Trimming cost V 6 bases and J 2 bases, with 20 bases left between them. The germline V gene encodes CDR1 SNHLY and CDR2 FYNNEI. CDR3 loop: CASSPRGRQEPGNTIYF. CDR3 in DNA: TGTGCCAGCAGCCCTCGAGGGAGACAGGAGCCTGGAAACACCATATATTTT.

CDR3 residues: CASSQGTSGVYEQYF. The CDR3 DNA reads TGTGCCAGCAGCCAGGGGACTAGCGGGGTCTACGAGCAGTACTTC. J is TRBJ2-7 and V is TRBV7-2; 13 positions match TRBD2. The V and J ends lost 5 bases and 3 bases, in that order; junction bases with no gene match: 4. CDR3 length: 15 residues. Germline values: CDR1 SGHTA, CDR2 FQGNSA.

V gene TRBV11-2 combines with J gene TRBJ1-3; D uncertain. CDR1 and CDR2 from the germline V gene are SGHAT and FQNNGV. The CDR3 spans 14 residues. The ends were cut back, 7 bases at V and 0 bases at J, with 10 bases in the middle. The CDR3 DNA follows: TGTGCCAGCAAGGTGGAGCTCTCTGGAAACACCATATATTTT. Its translation: CASKVELSGNTIYF.

The chain employs TRBV7-9 and TRBJ2-1; 11 bases align to TRBD1. Germline CDR1 is SEHNR and CDR2 is FQNEAQ (reference sequence). This CDR3 contains 13 residues. The V gene end was trimmed by 4 bases and the J gene end by 8 bases; junction bases not matched to a gene: 1. DNA of the CDR3: TGTGCCAGCAGCTCGGGACAGGGGGATGAGCAGTTCTTC. Translation: CASSSGQGDEQFF.

This clone has a single count. This chain connects TRBV7-3 to TRBJ2-1, with 16 bases identical to TRBD2. Germline loops: CDR1 SGHTA, CDR2 FQGTGA. V dropped 5 bases and J dropped 5; count of bases not matched to a gene: 15. The CDR3 spans 20 residues. This CDR3 reads CASSPAGTSGRANLDNEQFF. In DNA, the CDR3 is TGTGCCAGCAGCCCAGCAGGGACTAGCGGGAGGGCCAATTTGGACAATGAGCAGTTCTTC.

The chain couples TRBV3-1 (or the pseudogene TRBV3-2) to TRBJ1-2; weak D call: TRBD1 (6 bases). Trimming took off 5 bases at V and 3 bases at J, with 13 bases between the two ends. Germline CDR1 LGHDT, CDR2 YNNKEL (reference sequence). CDR3 size: 14 residues. CDR3 in amino acids: CASSVSGQYYGYTF. CDR3 DNA: TGTGCCAGCAGCGTATCGGGACAATACTATGGCTACACCTTC.

This clone occurred once. J is TRBJ2-4 and V is TRBV6-5; 11 nucleotides match TRBD1. The V and J ends lost 6 bases and 6 bases, in that order; junction bases with no gene match: 7. Germline CDR1 MNHEY, CDR2 SVGAGI. The length of the CDR3 is 15 residues. CDR3 protein: CASSRTGGNINIQYF. As DNA, the CDR3 is TGTGCCAGCAGCCGGACAGGGGGCAACATAAACATTCAGTACTTC.

The rearrangement uses TRBV10-3 and TRBJ2-7; 8 bases fit TRBD1. V shed 6 bases, J shed 3 bases, and the junction held 7 bases outside the gene matches. This CDR3 contains 14 residues. CDR1 is ENHRY, CDR2 SYGVKD, per germline. The DNA of the CDR3 is TGTGCCATCAGGCGCGGGACAGGAGACTACGAGCAGTACTTC. This gives the protein CAIRRGTGDYEQYF.

As for this clone: The sample carries other DNA sequences with the same CDR3. This sequence joins TRBV18 and TRBJ2-3, with D possibly TRBD2 on 6 matching bases. The germline V gene encodes CDR1 KGHSH and CDR2 LQKENI. This CDR3 comprises 14 residues. The ends were cut back, 2 bases at V and 2 bases at J, with 8 bases in the middle. The CDR3 DNA reads TGTGCCAGCTCACCAGGACTAAACACAGATACGCAGTATTTT. Its translation: CASSPGLNTDTQYF.

This clone was picked up one time. V gene TRBV19 combines with J gene TRBJ1-1; tentatively, D is TRBD1 (6 bases). CDR3 length: 10 amino acids. CDR1 is LNHDA and CDR2 is SQIVND in the germline V gene (reference sequence). The V and J ends lost 6 bases and 10 bases respectively, with 9 bases between them. The CDR3 DNA is TGTGCCAGTAGGCAGGGGAGAGCTTTCTTT. Protein sequence: CASRQGRAFF.